This T cell receptor (beta chain) was profiled in a study of control samples from healthy donors and cancer patients. The table came from immunoSEQ multiplex PCR; TCRdb's copy has only in-frame clones and leaves some out. The data contain about 140,000 clones, approximately 92% of them singletons. The CDR3 sequence is 15 residues long. From germline, CDR1 is MDHEN and CDR2 SYDVKM. V gave up 8 bases and J gave up 1 base, with 15 bases separating them. Sequences were obtained from blood. V usage is TRBV28 and J usage is TRBJ1-3; D is perhaps TRBD1 (6 bases). The TCR originated in a man between 25 and 39 years old in good health. CDR3 sequence reads: CASEGGLISGNTIYF. The CDR3 DNA reads as TGTGCCAGCGAGGGGGGACTAATTTCTGGAAACACCATATATTTT.